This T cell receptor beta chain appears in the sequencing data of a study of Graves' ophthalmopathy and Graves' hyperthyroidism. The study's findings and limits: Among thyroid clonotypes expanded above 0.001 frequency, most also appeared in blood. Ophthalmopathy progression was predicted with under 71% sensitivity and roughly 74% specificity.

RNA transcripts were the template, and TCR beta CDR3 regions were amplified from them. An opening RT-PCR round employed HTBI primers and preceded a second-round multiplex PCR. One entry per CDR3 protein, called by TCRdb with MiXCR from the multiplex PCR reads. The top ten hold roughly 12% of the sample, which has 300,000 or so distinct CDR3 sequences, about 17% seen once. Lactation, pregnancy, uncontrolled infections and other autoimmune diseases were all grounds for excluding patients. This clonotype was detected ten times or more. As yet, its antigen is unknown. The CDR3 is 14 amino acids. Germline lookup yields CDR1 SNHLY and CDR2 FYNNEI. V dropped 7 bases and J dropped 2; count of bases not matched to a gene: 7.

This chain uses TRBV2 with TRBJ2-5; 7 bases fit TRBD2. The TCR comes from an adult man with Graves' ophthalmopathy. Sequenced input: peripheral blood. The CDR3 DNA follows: TGTGCCAGCACGGCGGGGGTGGGGCAAGAGACCCAGTACTTC. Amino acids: CASTAGVGQETQYF.